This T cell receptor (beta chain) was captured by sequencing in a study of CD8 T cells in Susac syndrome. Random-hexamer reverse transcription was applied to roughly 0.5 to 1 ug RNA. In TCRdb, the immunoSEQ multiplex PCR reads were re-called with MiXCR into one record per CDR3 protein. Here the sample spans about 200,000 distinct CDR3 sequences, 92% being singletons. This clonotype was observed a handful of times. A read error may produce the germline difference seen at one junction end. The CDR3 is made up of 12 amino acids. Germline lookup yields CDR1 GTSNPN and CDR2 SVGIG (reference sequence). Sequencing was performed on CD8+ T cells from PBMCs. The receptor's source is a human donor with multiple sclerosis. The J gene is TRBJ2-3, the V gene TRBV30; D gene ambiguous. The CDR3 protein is CAWRISKDTQYF. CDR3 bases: TGTGCCTGGAGGATAAGCAAAGATACGCAGTATTTT.